These 15 T cell receptor beta chains were sequenced from one sample in a study of regulatory T cells in long-lasting Graves disease. Time point: persistent/refractory GD, antithyroid drugs over 5 years with positive TRAb. Construction of the TCR library relied on RNA isolated from PBMCs. TCR beta libraries were built with iRepertoire HTBI primers and Arm-PCR of CDR3 regions. In TCRdb, the multiplex PCR reads were re-called with MiXCR into one record per CDR3 protein. The profile covers roughly 450,000 distinct CDR3 sequences, with about 20% appearing a single time and over 10% taken by the ten largest. The sequencing used peripheral blood mononuclear cells (PBMCs), collected when the disease was refractory, from a patient treated with antithyroid drugs. The origin of the receptors is a female donor with Graves disease.

Points on this clonotype: A much larger clone sits a single nucleotide away, making a read error possible. V and J are TRBV2 and TRBJ2-7; D is ambiguous. CDR3 size: 10 residues. CDR1 is SNHLY and CDR2 is FYNNEI in the germline V gene. In DNA, the CDR3 is TGTACCAGCAGTGTTTACGAGCAGTACTTC. Its protein is CTSSVYEQYF.

There are many counts of this clonotype. This chain connects TRBV27 to TRBJ1-1, with unresolved D. CDR1 is MNHEY and CDR2 is SMNVEV in the germline V gene (reference sequence). Trimming took 6 bases from V and 0 from J, leaving 17 bases between them. This CDR3 comprises 16 residues. The CDR3 region is CASSLYWTVMNTEAFF. As DNA, the CDR3 is TGTGCCAGCAGCCTATATTGGACCGTCATGAACACTGAAGCTTTCTTT.

This clonotype was seen a handful of times. The CDR3 loop reads CASSTPTGEGGETQYF. DNA of the CDR3: TGTGCCAGCAGCACCCCGACGGGGGAGGGCGGCGAGACCCAGTACTTC. V gene TRBV5-6 combines with J gene TRBJ2-5; 7 nucleotides agree with TRBD2. This CDR3 is 16 amino acids long. V shed 4 bases and J 5 bases; nucleotides not matched to a gene: 14. Looked up from germline, CDR1 is SGHDT and CDR2 is YYEEEE.

The chain combines TRBV19 with TRBJ2-4; 7 positions agree with TRBD1. The V gene end was trimmed by 6 bases and the J gene end by 6 bases; junction bases not matched to a gene: 5. This CDR3 spans 13 amino acids. Germline V gene data show CDR1 as LNHDA and CDR2 as SQIVND (reference sequence). CDR3 sequence (DNA): TGTGCCAGTAGGCGTACAGGGGCAAACATTCAGTACTTC. Translated: CASRRTGANIQYF.

The rearrangement uses TRBV3-2 and TRBJ1-4; the DNA was not compared with TRBD1, the D call given in the table. TRBV3-2 is termed a pseudogene. The CDR3 sequence is 11 residues long. CDR3 residues: CASSVRQKLFF. CDR3 nucleotides: TGTGCCAGCAGCGTCCGACAGAAACTGTTTTTT.

This clonotype was seen repeatedly, ten times or more. V and J are TRBV30 and TRBJ1-2, with 9 bases identical to TRBD1. The germline CDR1 and CDR2 sequences are GTSNPN and SVGIG (reference sequence). The CDR3 extends over 14 amino acids. The ends lost 2 bases at V and 4 bases at J; junction bases unmatched: 5. The CDR3 DNA reads TGTGCCTGGAGTAAGCGACAGGGGGGCTATGGCTACACCTTC. This translates into CAWSKRQGGYGYTF.

The rearrangement joins TRBV7-9 to TRBJ1-4; D is possibly TRBD1 (6 bases). The germline V gene encodes CDR1 SEHNR and CDR2 FQNEAQ (reference sequence). V was shortened by 5 bases and J by 15 bases, with 25 bases between the two germline ends. The CDR3 runs to 15 residues. The CDR3 region has the DNA TGTGCCAGCAGCAGAGAGGACAGCCGGAATGAAATGATGTTTTTT. Its protein is CASSREDSRNEMMFF. The full variable domain, its missing parts supplied by reference TRBV7-9 and TRBJ1-4, is DTGVSQNPRHKITKRGQNVTFRCDPISEHNRLYWYRQTLGQGPEFLTYFQNEAQLEKSRLLSDRFSAERPKGSFSTLEIQRTEQGDSAMYLCASSREDSRNEMMFFGSGTQLSVL.

V gene TRBV7-6 combines with J gene TRBJ1-1; D is perhaps TRBD1 (6 bases). Germline lookup yields CDR1 SGHVS and CDR2 FNYEAQ. The CDR3 loop spans 15 amino acids. The V gene lost 5 bases and the J gene lost 2 bases, with 15 bases spanning the gap. CDR3 protein: CASSLTGTTNTEAFF. CDR3 nucleotides: TGTGCCAGCAGCCTAACCGGGACAACCAACACTGAAGCTTTCTTT.

This clonotype was detected many times. The V gene is TRBV28, the J gene TRBJ2-5; D perhaps matches TRBD1 (5 bases). V lost 3 bases to trimming and J lost 4 bases, with 15 bases between them. The CDR3 extends over 15 amino acids. Per the germline V gene, CDR1 is MDHEN and CDR2 is SYDVKM. The CDR3 region has the DNA TGTGCCAGCAGTTTGTTGGGCAGGGCGACAGAGACCCAGTACTTC. It encodes CASSLLGRATETQYF.

This clonotype showed up many times. The V and J genes are TRBV12-3 or TRBV12-4 and TRBJ1-6, with D perhaps TRBD1 (6 bases). This CDR3 has 16 residues. The V and J ends lost 6 bases and 1 base respectively, with 13 bases between them. The CDR3 DNA follows: TGTGCCAGCAGCCGAGGGGGTCGGTCCTATAATTCACCCCTCCACTTT. Translating it yields CASSRGGRSYNSPLHF.

V is TRBV19 and J is TRBJ1-1, with D unresolved. The CDR3 is 13 amino acids. V was trimmed by 5 bases and J by 1 base, leaving 8 bases between them. The germline V gene has CDR1 LNHDA and CDR2 SQIVND (reference sequence). The CDR3 spells CASSPAQNTEAFF. CDR3 in DNA: TGTGCCAGTAGTCCAGCTCAGAACACTGAAGCTTTCTTT.

This clonotype has a handful of counts. The J gene is TRBJ1-4, the V gene TRBV20-1; D not certain. Between the trimmed V and J ends, which lost 3 bases and 10 bases, there was a span of 21 bases. In germline, CDR1 is DFQATT, CDR2 SNEGSKA (reference sequence). This CDR3 is 15 amino acids long. CDR3 in amino acids: CSARDLTDQIGKLFF. CDR3 DNA: TGCAGTGCTAGGGACCTGACCGACCAAATCGGAAAACTGTTTTTT.

V is TRBV7-2 and J is TRBJ1-2; D remains ambiguous. Trimming left V 1 base short and J 3 bases short, with 6 bases between. Germline values: CDR1 SGHTA, CDR2 FQGNSA. This CDR3 has 13 residues. CDR3 amino acids: CASSLDSYYGYTF. As DNA, the CDR3 is TGTGCCAGCAGCTTAGACTCATACTATGGCTACACCTTC.

This clonotype has a handful of counts. V and J are TRBV29-1 and TRBJ2-2; 12 nucleotides line up with TRBD2. This CDR3 contains 15 residues. Germline V CDR1 and CDR2: SQVTM, ANQGSEA. V was clipped by 6 bases and J by 1 base; unmatched bases: 3. DNA of the CDR3: TGCAGCGTGAAACTAGCGGGAGGGAACACCGGGGAGCTGTTTTTT. As protein: CSVKLAGGNTGELFF.

This clonotype occurred many times. The chain combines TRBV11-2 with TRBJ1-2; weak D call: TRBD1 (6 bases). Germline V gene data show CDR1 as SGHAT and CDR2 as FQNNGV. V was trimmed by 7 bases and J by 6 bases, leaving 15 bases between them. The CDR3 consists of 13 residues. CDR3 DNA sequence: TGTGCCAGCAACCCGGGGGCTACAAATGGCTACACCTTC. Translated, it gives CASNPGATNGYTF.